The 29 T cell receptor beta chains in this list originate from one sample, sequenced in a study of blood T cell repertoires in COVID-19. The assay was immunoSEQ multiplex PCR, and TCRdb's table has in-frame clones only and misses some. The table has about 370,000 clones, around 89% seen once. Sequenced input: PBMCs or T cells enriched from blood (not recorded which). These receptors were taken from a man younger than 30 who had recovered from COVID-19.

The chain is built from TRBV7-9 and TRBJ1-2; possible D gene TRBD1, 5 bases. The CDR3 spans 12 residues. Deletions cut 11 bases from V and 3 bases from J, with 13 bases between. Germline V CDR1 and CDR2: SEHNR, FQNEAQ (reference sequence). The CDR3 region is CAGAMEYYGYTF. The CDR3 DNA is TGTGCCGGGGCTATGGAGTACTATGGCTACACCTTC. Supplemented by reference TRBV7-9 and TRBJ1-2, the full variable domain reads DTGVSQNPRHKITKRGQNVTFRCDPISEHNRLYWYRQTLGQGPEFLTYFQNEAQLEKSRLLSDRFSAERPKGSFSTLEIQRTEQGDSAMYLCAGAMEYYGYTFGSGTRLTVV.

J is TRBJ1-4 and V is TRBV3-1 (or the pseudogene TRBV3-2); the D is unclear. The germline V and J ends were trimmed by 0 bases and 8 bases, with 22 bases remaining between them. The length of the CDR3 is 18 residues. Per the germline V gene, CDR1 is LGHDT and CDR2 is YNNKEL (reference sequence). CDR3 DNA: TGTGCCAGCAGCCAAGATACTGCTAGTTTGAGGTTAGGAGAAAAACTGTTTTTT. Amino acid sequence: CASSQDTASLRLGEKLFF.

The chain employs TRBV28 and TRBJ2-7, with TRBD2 matching 7 bases. Germline trimming cut 3 bases from V and 5 bases from J; bases unmatched to any gene: 7. The CDR3 length is 14 residues. Germline assignment: CDR1 MDHEN and CDR2 SYDVKM. CDR3 residues: CASSFKGREDEQYF. The CDR3 DNA sequence: TGTGCCAGCAGTTTTAAAGGGAGGGAGGACGAGCAGTACTTC.

V and J are TRBV28 and TRBJ1-4, with D perhaps matching TRBD1 (6 bases). V lost 6 bases and J lost 3, with 14 bases in between. There are 15 residues in the CDR3. Germline V gene sequence: CDR1 MDHEN, CDR2 SYDVKM. The CDR3 DNA reads TGTGCCAGCAGCCTGGGGGGGCGATCTAATGAAAAACTGTTTTTT. Translation gives CASSLGGRSNEKLFF.

This chain links TRBV18 with TRBJ2-7; 8 nucleotides match TRBD2. With V trimmed by 2 bases and J by 3 bases, 3 bases remained unmatched. Germline CDR1 reads KGHSH; CDR2 reads LQKENI. The CDR3 has 14 amino acids. Here the CDR3 DNA reads TGTGCCAGCTCACCATCGGGGACTAGCTACGAGCAGTACTTC. Protein sequence: CASSPSGTSYEQYF.

As concerns this clone: One junction end disagrees with the germline gene, perhaps due to a read error. The rearrangement joins TRBV7-9 to TRBJ2-1; 8 nucleotides agree with TRBD2. The germline V gene encodes CDR1 SEHNR and CDR2 FQNEAQ (reference sequence). CDR3 length equals 15 residues. The CDR3 coding sequence is TGTGCCAGCAGCCTAGCGGGCTTAAACTACAATGAGCAGTTCTTC. Translating gives CASSLAGLNYNEQFF.

The V gene is TRBV3-1 (or the pseudogene TRBV3-2), the J gene TRBJ1-2, with a possible D match to TRBD1 (6 bases). There are 16 residues in the CDR3. Per the germline V gene, CDR1 is LGHDT and CDR2 is YNNKEL (reference sequence). V was pared by 0 bases and J by 0 bases, with 11 bases between. The CDR3 loop is CASSQDLWTANYGYTF. Here the CDR3 DNA reads TGTGCCAGCAGCCAAGATCTCTGGACAGCTAACTATGGCTACACCTTC.

The rearrangement links TRBV21-1 to TRBJ2-7; the D call of TRBD2 is as the table states it, not checked on the DNA. TRBV21-1 is assigned pseudogene status. This CDR3 has 17 amino acids. CDR3 DNA sequence: TGTGCCAGCAGCAAGTCCACTACGATCGGCAGCGTGTACGAGCAGTACTTC. It codes for CASSKSTTIGSVYEQYF.

This clone has only a few counts. The V call is TRBV6-2 or TRBV6-3, the J call TRBJ2-1, with D tentatively TRBD2 (5 bases). Germline CDR1 reads MNHEY; CDR2 reads SVGEGT. CDR3 size: 15 residues. V was trimmed by 2 bases and J by 3 bases, leaving 11 bases between them. The CDR3 DNA sequence: TGTGCCAGCAGTTACGGGGATGCGGGCTACAATGAGCAGTTCTTC. It codes for CASSYGDAGYNEQFF.

CDR3 DNA: TGTGCCAGCAGTTTAGACAGGGGGGCGAATGAGCAGTTCTTC. Translating it yields CASSLDRGANEQFF. The chain combines TRBV27 with TRBJ2-1; 9 positions match TRBD1. V was clipped by 2 bases and J by 7 bases; unmatched bases: 3. Per the germline V gene, CDR1 is MNHEY and CDR2 is SMNVEV (reference sequence). The CDR3 contains 14 residues.

V gene TRBV13 combines with J gene TRBJ2-6; a possible D gene is TRBD1 (5 bases). In germline, CDR1 is PRHDT, CDR2 FYEKMQ (reference sequence). Deletions cut 5 bases from V and 0 bases from J, with 20 bases between. The CDR3 length is 19 residues. The CDR3 here is CASSTLDTKWDSGANVLTF. The CDR3, as DNA: TGTGCCAGCAGCACCTTGGACACCAAATGGGACTCTGGGGCCAACGTCCTGACTTTC.

J is TRBJ2-5 and V is TRBV9; 14 positions agree with TRBD2. Germline V gene lookup returns CDR1 SGDLS and CDR2 YYNGEE. Unmatched junction bases numbered 3, after V lost 0 bases and J lost 2 bases. This CDR3 is 17 amino acids long. This CDR3 reads CASSVGGLAGAQETQYF. CDR3 nucleotides: TGTGCCAGCAGCGTAGGGGGACTAGCGGGAGCACAAGAGACCCAGTACTTC.

J is TRBJ2-7 and V is TRBV27; D is undetermined. CDR3 length: 12 residues. Trimming removed 6 bases at V and 1 base at J, with 7 bases between. The V gene's germline CDR1 is MNHEY and CDR2 SMNVEV (reference sequence). The CDR3 loop is CASSGSSYEQYF. As DNA, the CDR3 is TGTGCCAGCAGCGGGTCTTCCTACGAGCAGTACTTC.

V usage is TRBV10-3 and J usage is TRBJ2-4, with a possible D match to TRBD1 (6 bases). Germline assignment: CDR1 ENHRY and CDR2 SYGVKD. Trimming cost V 3 bases and J 6 bases, with 12 bases left between them. There are 14 residues in the CDR3. Here the CDR3 reads CAISEQGQGNIQYF. The CDR3 DNA is TGTGCCATCAGTGAACAGGGCCAAGGAAACATTCAGTACTTC.

The chain carries TRBV7-7 and TRBJ1-2; D possibly corresponds to TRBD1 (6 bases). V lost 5 bases and J lost 1, with 17 bases in between. This CDR3 has 16 amino acids. Germline CDR1 reads SSHAT; CDR2 reads FNYEAQ (reference sequence). The CDR3 coding sequence is TGTGCCAGCAGCGCGCAGGGGCAAGACAGTAACTATGGCTACACCTTC. Residues: CASSAQGQDSNYGYTF.

This clone was seen at least ten times. The chain uses TRBV5-1 and TRBJ2-3; the match to TRBD2 covers 7 bases. V gave up 4 bases and J gave up 2 bases; unmatched junction bases: 4. Per germline, CDR1 SGHRS and CDR2 YFSETQ. The CDR3 runs 14 residues. CDR3 region: CASSPGTITDTQYF. The CDR3 DNA follows: TGCGCCAGCAGCCCCGGGACTATCACAGATACGCAGTATTTT.

This rearrangement joins TRBV7-2 to TRBJ1-2; 9 bases match TRBD1. The CDR3 is 13 amino acids. V lost 5 bases, J lost 8 bases, and 6 bases stayed unmatched. Germline loops: CDR1 SGHTA, CDR2 FQGNSA. CDR3 protein: CASSVDRGQGYTF. CDR3 sequence (DNA): TGTGCCAGCAGCGTGGACAGGGGACAGGGCTACACCTTC. Using reference TRBV7-2 and TRBJ1-2 for the parts outside the CDR3, the full variable domain is GAGVSQSPSNKVTEKGKDVELRCDPISGHTALYWYRQSLGQGLEFLIYFQGNSAPDKSGLPSDRFSAERTGGSVSTLTIQRTQQEDSAVYLCASSVDRGQGYTFGSGTRLTVV.

With respect to this clone: Given the absence of the conserved phenylalanine or tryptophan at the CDR3 end, a read error is likely. Because the CDR3's place on the DNA is in doubt, the DNA is left out and the CDR3 is given as listed by TCRdb. V is TRBV5-1 and J is TRBJ1-1; the DNA was not compared with TRBD1, the D call given in the table. Ends included, the CDR3 has 13 residues. The germline V gene has CDR1 SGHRS and CDR2 YFSETQ. CDR3 region: CASSPDSGTGVLS.

V is TRBV1 and J is TRBJ2-3; TRBD2, the D gene given by the table, was not confirmed from the DNA. TRBV1 constitutes a pseudogene. The CDR3 contains 19 residues. CDR3 residues: CTSSQVSWRGLTLTDTQYF. In DNA form, the CDR3 reads TGCACCAGCAGCCAAGTATCGTGGAGGGGCCTAACCCTCACAGATACGCAGTATTTT.

The gene calls are TRBV7-8 and TRBJ1-5; the match to TRBD1 covers 9 bases. With V trimmed by 5 bases and J by 3 bases, 2 bases remained unmatched. Looked up from germline, CDR1 is SGHVS and CDR2 is FQNEAQ. The CDR3 runs to 14 residues. This chain's CDR3 is CASSRTGDNQPQHF. The CDR3, as DNA: TGTGCCAGCAGCCGGACAGGGGACAATCAGCCCCAGCATTTT. Together with reference TRBV7-8 and TRBJ1-5, the CDR3 gives the full variable domain: GAGVSQSPRYKVAKRGQDVALRCDPISGHVSLFWYQQALGQGPEFLTYFQNEAQLDKSGLPSDRFFAERPEGSVSTLKIQRTQQEDSAVYLCASSRTGDNQPQHFGDGTRLSIL.

The rearrangement joins TRBV6-5 to TRBJ2-1, with D possibly being TRBD2 (5 bases). The CDR3 totals 16 residues. Germline V lookup: CDR1 MNHEY, CDR2 SVGAGI. Trimming cost V 1 base and J 0 bases, with 10 bases left between them. The CDR3 here is CASSYWTASSYNEQFF. The DNA for the CDR3 is TGTGCCAGCAGTTACTGGACTGCTAGCTCCTACAATGAGCAGTTCTTC.

The chain is built from TRBV5-1 and TRBJ1-2, with D maybe TRBD1 (5 bases). Trimming left V 4 bases short and J 5 bases short, with 9 bases between. Germline CDR1 is SGHRS and CDR2 is YFSETQ. The CDR3 is 12 amino acids. The CDR3 loop reads CASSLDRYGYTF. Here the CDR3 DNA reads TGCGCCAGCAGCCTCGACAGATATGGCTACACCTTC.

CDR3: CASSQASGTGARYGYTF. The CDR3 bases are TGTGCCAGCAGCCAAGCTTCCGGGACAGGGGCTAGGTATGGCTACACCTTC. The gene calls are TRBV3-1 (or the pseudogene TRBV3-2) and TRBJ1-2, with 10 bases identical to TRBD1. Germline-derived CDR1 and CDR2 are LGHDT and YNNKEL (reference sequence). V was clipped by 1 base and J by 5 bases; unmatched bases: 10. The CDR3 totals 17 residues.

The chain has TRBV5-8 and TRBJ2-3; D call uncertain. Germline CDR1 and CDR2: SGHTS and YDEGEE. The CDR3 has 11 residues. V was shortened by 5 bases and J by 2 bases, with 3 bases between the two germline ends. The CDR3 spells CASSYTDTQYF. The CDR3 coding sequence is TGTGCCAGCAGTTACACAGATACGCAGTATTTT.

The chain is built from TRBV7-2 and TRBJ2-7; D is unresolved. The germline gives CDR1 SGHTA, CDR2 FQGNSA. V was shortened by 4 bases and J by 3 bases, with 13 bases between the two germline ends. The CDR3 runs 14 residues. Here the CDR3 DNA reads TGTGCCAGCAGCTCCCCCCCCTTAAACTACGAGCAGTACTTC. This gives the protein CASSSPPLNYEQYF.

V gene TRBV7-8 combines with J gene TRBJ1-4; 8 nucleotides line up with TRBD1. With V trimmed by 5 bases and J by 6 bases, 8 bases remained unmatched. This CDR3 is built from 15 residues. Germline CDR1 reads SGHVS; CDR2 reads FQNEAQ. CDR3 loop: CASSPRTGRDEKLFF. The CDR3 DNA reads as TGTGCCAGCAGCCCCAGGACAGGGAGGGATGAAAAACTGTTTTTT.

The chain uses TRBV6-5 and TRBJ1-6; 7 bases agree with TRBD1. J gave up 7 bases and V 4 bases, and 10 bases lay outside the gene matches. The CDR3 is made up of 16 amino acids. CDR1 and CDR2 from the germline V gene are MNHEY and SVGAGI. The CDR3 loop reads CASSFSSGTANSPLHF. DNA for the CDR3: TGTGCCAGCAGTTTTTCCTCCGGGACAGCAAATTCACCCCTCCACTTT.

The rearrangement uses TRBV19 and TRBJ1-6, with no clear D. The CDR3 contains 16 residues. Germline V CDR1 and CDR2: LNHDA, SQIVND (reference sequence). V was pared by 3 bases and J by 0 bases, with 9 bases between. The CDR3 loop reads CASSIYGSSYNSPLHF. The CDR3 DNA is TGTGCCAGTAGTATCTACGGGAGCTCCTATAATTCACCCCTCCACTTT.

Notes on this clone: The junction differs from germline at one of its ends, possibly a read error. J is TRBJ2-2 and V is TRBV28, with unresolved D. Germline V gives CDR1 MDHEN, CDR2 SYDVKM. The CDR3 spans 12 residues. CDR3 region: CVSHANTGELFF. In nucleotides, the CDR3 is TGTGTCAGCCATGCGAACACCGGGGAGCTGTTTTTT.